Below, 16 T cell receptor beta chains from the same sample are listed, as sequenced in a study of T cell repertoires in cytomegalovirus infection. What these receptors recognize is not known. TCRdb redid the calling of the reads with MiXCR, one entry per CDR3 protein. The profile shows some 62,000 distinct CDR3 sequences, 20% of them singletons. This specimen consisted of CD8+ T cells from cultured PBMCs, obtained from culture after CMV antigen stimulation. The receptors derive from a human donor in good health (CMV status not recorded). Some clones in this sample may be carry-over from other donors' samples.

The V gene is TRBV6-2 or TRBV6-3, the J gene TRBJ2-1; D is possibly TRBD1 or TRBD2 (5 bases each). Germline V gene sequence: CDR1 MNHEY, CDR2 SVGEGT. Trimming removed 0 bases from V and 7 bases from J, with 19 bases in between. The length of the CDR3 is 17 residues. CDR3 DNA sequence: TGTGCCAGCAGTTACTCCGGTTGGACGGGGCAGGAGAATGAGCAGTTCTTC. Protein: CASSYSGWTGQENEQFF.

This clonotype was observed at least ten times. The chain recombines TRBV7-2 with TRBJ1-5; 8 bases match TRBD1. The V gene end was trimmed by 2 bases and the J gene end by 6 bases; junction bases not matched to a gene: 9. The CDR3 runs 16 residues. In germline, CDR1 is SGHTA, CDR2 FQGNSA. CDR3 nucleotide sequence: TGTGCCAGCAGCTTACTTTGGGACAGGACACCTCAGCCCCAGCATTTT. Encoded protein: CASSLLWDRTPQPQHF.

The V and J genes are TRBV2 and TRBJ2-1; D not resolved. Deletions cut 5 bases from V and 4 bases from J, with 21 bases between. CDR3 length equals 17 residues. The germline gives CDR1 SNHLY, CDR2 FYNNEI. The CDR3 is CASSHQMGHQRYNEQFF. The CDR3 DNA reads as TGTGCCAGCAGTCACCAGATGGGCCACCAACGATACAATGAGCAGTTCTTC.

This clonotype was detected a few times. The chain links TRBV19 to TRBJ1-5; 8 nucleotides align to TRBD1. The germline V gene has CDR1 LNHDA and CDR2 SQIVND (reference sequence). Trimming removed 7 bases from V and 0 bases from J; junction bases left unmatched: 14. The CDR3 is 18 residues long. The CDR3 DNA reads TGTGCCAGTATTCGATCACCGGACAGGGAGTATAGCAATCAGCCCCAGCATTTT. It specifies CASIRSPDREYSNQPQHF.

This clonotype was counted at least ten times. This chain connects TRBV7-8 to TRBJ1-2, with D maybe TRBD1 (5 bases). Germline values: CDR1 SGHVS, CDR2 FQNEAQ. This CDR3 contains 13 residues. V gave up 4 bases and J gave up 7 bases, with 13 bases separating them. This CDR3 reads CASSSAGASGYTF. For the CDR3, the DNA is TGTGCCAGCAGCTCCGCCGGGGCAAGTGGCTACACCTTC.

The rearrangement joins TRBV27 to TRBJ2-7; no definite D call. With 6 bases removed from V and 0 bases from J, the gap between germline ends came to 9 bases. This CDR3 contains 13 residues. Germline CDR1 is MNHEY and CDR2 is SMNVEV (reference sequence). Here the CDR3 reads CASSYRSSYEQYF. The CDR3 region has the DNA TGTGCCAGCAGCTACCGGAGCTCCTACGAGCAGTACTTC.

This clonotype was found many times. The chain couples TRBV7-8 to TRBJ1-5, with D possibly TRBD1 on 5 matching bases. Between the trimmed V and J ends, which lost 6 bases and 4 bases, there was a span of 16 bases. Germline V gene data show CDR1 as SGHVS and CDR2 as FQNEAQ. The CDR3 has 15 residues. In DNA form, the CDR3 reads TGTGCCAGCAGTTCTATCGGGACGCTGAATCAGCCCCAGCATTTT. This codes for CASSSIGTLNQPQHF.

This clonotype occurred a few times. The chain employs TRBV7-2 and TRBJ2-2, with 7 positions matching TRBD1. Trimming cost V 5 bases and J 4 bases; bases outside gene matches: 10. Germline CDR1 SGHTA, CDR2 FQGNSA. This CDR3 is built from 16 residues. This chain's CDR3 is CASSPRGGRSTGELFF. In DNA form, the CDR3 reads TGTGCCAGCAGCCCGAGAGGGGGCCGGAGCACCGGGGAGCTGTTTTTT.

The chain recombines TRBV7-6 with TRBJ2-7; 9 bases line up with TRBD1. The CDR3 covers 18 residues. The V segment lost 0 bases and the J segment 0 bases; nucleotides outside the gene matches: 9. CDR1 and CDR2 (germline): SGHVS, FNYEAQ. The CDR3 DNA sequence: TGTGCCAGCAGCTTAGCGCTTGGGGACAGGGCTAGCTCCTACGAGCAGTACTTC. This translates into CASSLALGDRASSYEQYF.

This chain uses TRBV10-3 with TRBJ2-7; 8 nucleotides match TRBD1. This CDR3 contains 15 residues. The V gene end was trimmed by 7 bases and the J gene end by 0 bases; junction bases not matched to a gene: 8. Germline CDR1 is ENHRY and CDR2 is SYGVKD. CDR3 DNA: TGTGCCATCACCCAGGACAGGGTGTCCTCCTACGAGCAGTACTTC. This sequence encodes CAITQDRVSSYEQYF.

V and J are TRBV12-3 or TRBV12-4 and TRBJ2-2; no firm D call. Trimming removed 5 bases at V and 3 bases at J, with 7 bases between. This CDR3 region has 13 residues. This chain's CDR3 is CASSLAYTGELFF. CDR3 bases: TGTGCCAGCAGTCTGGCGTACACCGGGGAGCTGTTTTTT.

The chain couples TRBV7-2 to TRBJ2-2; D is unresolved. V lost 2 bases and J lost 0, with 13 bases in between. Germline V gives CDR1 SGHTA, CDR2 FQGNSA. The CDR3 runs to 17 residues. The CDR3 loop reads CASSLPGYSPNTGELFF. CDR3 bases: TGTGCCAGCAGCTTACCCGGGTACAGCCCGAACACCGGGGAGCTGTTTTTT.

This clonotype was counted many times. This chain links TRBV7-2 with TRBJ2-7; the match to TRBD1 covers 9 bases. Germline values: CDR1 SGHTA, CDR2 FQGNSA. Losses at the gene ends were 3 bases for V and 0 bases for J; bases not matched to a gene: 3. The CDR3 loop spans 15 amino acids. The CDR3 loop is CASSLLTGGSYEQYF. For the CDR3, the DNA is TGTGCCAGCAGCTTGTTGACAGGGGGCTCCTACGAGCAGTACTTC.

This clonotype was detected many times. The chain employs TRBV11-3 and TRBJ2-1; 12 bases map to TRBD2. With V trimmed by 5 bases and J by 5 bases, 7 bases remained unmatched. Germline loops: CDR1 SGHNT, CDR2 YENEEA. This CDR3 comprises 16 residues. CDR3 bases: TGTGCCAGCAGCACGAGACGACTAGCGGGGGACAATGAGCAGTTCTTC. Its translation: CASSTRRLAGDNEQFF.

This clonotype has only a few counts. The chain has TRBV6-4 and TRBJ1-6, with D unclear. Per germline, CDR1 MRHNA and CDR2 SNTAGT. CDR3 length equals 15 residues. Trimming took 2 bases from V and 6 from J, leaving 11 bases between them. The CDR3 nucleotides are TGTGCCAGCAGTGACGATCCACAGCCTAATTCACCCCTCCACTTT. Translation gives CASSDDPQPNSPLHF.

This clonotype showed up just a few times. The chain recombines TRBV7-2 with TRBJ1-1; no reliable D call. V was pared by 5 bases and J by 4 bases, with 11 bases between. The CDR3 is 13 residues long. The germline V gene has CDR1 SGHTA and CDR2 FQGNSA. The CDR3 DNA follows: TGTGCCAGCAGCCCCCTAGGGCGCACTGAAGCTTTCTTT. This translates into CASSPLGRTEAFF.